A selection of T cell receptor beta chains follows, all from one sample in a study of OX40 agonist ivuxolimab in advanced cancers. The repertoire was sequenced with immunoSEQ multiplex PCR; TCRdb's copy has only in-frame clones and lacks some. The sample consists of 60,000 to 100,000 clones, over 80% of them appearing once. The sequencing here drew on CD4+ or CD8+ T cells sorted from blood, taken in a trial of the OX40 agonist ivuxolimab. Source of these receptors: an adult with an advanced solid tumor such as melanoma, head and neck, liver or kidney cancer. Both conserved end residues are part of each CDR3. A D gene is named only where the DNA matches it firmly.

TRBV7-2	TRBJ1-2	TRBD1	TGTGCCAGCAGCCCGACAGGGGGCTTAAGCTACACCTTC	CASSPTGGLSYTF
TRBV11-3	TRBJ2-3	TRBD2	TGTGCCAGCAGCTTAGTTCAGGGAGGGGGCACAGATACGCAGTATTTT	CASSLVQGGGTDTQYF
TRBV12-2	TRBJ2-1	-	TGTGCAAGTCGCTTAGTGGTACTAGCGATGTTCTACAATGAGCAGTTCTTC	CASRLVVLAMFYNEQFF
TRBV13	TRBJ2-7	TRBD1	TGTGCCAGCAGCTTCATCGGGACAGGGTCCTACGAGCAGTACTTC	CASSFIGTGSYEQYF
TRBV29-1	TRBJ2-1	-	TGCAGCGTTGACTCGAGTCGTGAGCAGTTCTTC	CSVDSSREQFF
TRBV5-1	TRBJ2-1	TRBD2	TGCGCCAGCAGCGGAGGGACTAGCGGGTCCTCCGGGGAGCAGTTCTTC	CASSGGTSGSSGEQFF
TRBV5-1	TRBJ2-5	TRBD2	TGCGCCAGCAGCCCGACTAGCGGGACTGGAGAGACCCAGTACTTC	CASSPTSGTGETQYF
TRBV2	TRBJ2-7	-	TGTGCCAGCAGCGGACTAGGGGGATACGAGCAGTACTTC	CASSGLGGYEQYF
TRBV7-8	TRBJ2-5	-	TGTGCCAGCAGCCCAACACAGACAGGGAGGGAGACCCAGTACTTC	CASSPTQTGRETQYF
TRBV28	TRBJ2-7	-	TGTGCCAGCAGTTCCCCCCACCCCTGGCAGGGGTACGAGCAGTACTTC	CASSSPHPWQGYEQYF
TRBV18	TRBJ2-7	-	TGTGCCAGCTCACCTGCAGGGGCCAGCGAGCAGTACTTC	CASSPAGASEQYF
TRBV7-8	TRBJ2-1	-	TGTGCCAGCAGCTCCATCAGGCTAGTTCAACTCAATGAGCAGTTCTTC	CASSSIRLVQLNEQFF